In its sample, the clone carrying this TCR beta chain was seen once. Its antigen is not known. This sample is drawn from a study of PD-1 blockade in classical Hodgkin lymphoma. Specified time point: newly diagnosed, previously untreated cHL patient sample. Peripheral samples used as comparators were newly diagnosed, untreated classical Hodgkin lymphoma PBMCs. Between the trimmed V and J ends, which lost 5 bases and 5 bases, there was a span of 15 bases. The CDR3 is 14 residues long. Germline CDR1 and CDR2: SGHAT and FQNNGV. Study findings and constraints: Underlying causes for the observed repertoire differences were not defined, possibly disease activity or prior therapy. Baseline TCR diversity was reportedly lower in newly diagnosed patients than healthy donors.

TCRdb's table, derived via immunoSEQ multiplex PCR, lists solely in-frame clones and lacks some. The table lists roughly 34,000 clones, approximately 94% of them singletons. The V call is TRBV11-2, the J call TRBJ2-5, with a tentative D call TRBD2 (6 bases). The source of this sequence is a human donor with classical Hodgkin lymphoma. The sequencing sample was made of peripheral blood mononuclear cells (PBMCs). The CDR3, as DNA: TGTGCCAGCAGCCGTGGACTATTTAGGGAGACCCAGTACTTC. Amino acids: CASSRGLFRETQYF.